A single T cell receptor beta chain is shown here with its context. CDR3 size: 14 residues. Germline V gene lookup returns CDR1 KGHSH and CDR2 LQKENI. After removal of 8 bases from V and 2 bases from J, the junction contained 6 bases not matched to a gene. This entry is derived from a study of T-cell reconstitution after alpha-beta-depleted transplantation in children. Researchers prepared the TCRbeta library using unique molecular identifiers, the study reports. TCRdb recomputed calls from the PCR reads with MiXCR, one row per CDR3 protein. Of about 270,000 distinct CDR3 sequences listed, almost 10% are singletons.

This material consisted of PBMCs from the stem cell graft donor, taken from the stem cell graft. The chain carries TRBV18 and TRBJ2-7; 10 nucleotides match TRBD1. The source of this sequence is a human donor who donated a stem cell graft to a child with SCID. In DNA form, the CDR3 reads TGTGCCAGCCGCCCGGGACAGGGGACCTACGAGCAGTACTTC. It translates to CASRPGQGTYEQYF.